This is a list of T cell receptor beta chains from one sample in a study of blood T cell repertoires in COVID-19. Profiling relied on immunoSEQ multiplex PCR, and the TCRdb table lists in-frame clones only, not all of them. The sample carries roughly 190,000 clones, roughly 87% recorded once. Sequencing was done on a sample of peripheral blood. All receptors derive from a man in his 60s with active or convalescent COVID-19. Both conserved end residues are trimmed from each CDR3. Fields, in order: J gene, V gene, CDR3 protein.

>TRBJ2-3|TRBV6-4
ASSDGTGGTDTQY
>TRBJ2-3|TRBV7-9
ASSPGQGAVDTQY
>TRBJ2-4|TRBV5-6
ASNSDRDLQY
>TRBJ2-5|TRBV11-2
ASSLRGGETQY
>TRBJ1-1|TRBV6-1
ASSGSQGAGNTEAF
>TRBJ2-1|TRBV5-1
ASSPTTGGSYNEQF
>TRBJ1-2|TRBV2
ASSEQGRGYT
>TRBJ1-1|TRBV7-6
ASSSRQGTNTEAF
>TRBJ1-3|TRBV3-1/TRBV3-2
ASSRQQISGNTIY
>TRBJ1-2|TRBV5-5
ASSTLLTGSYGYT
>TRBJ2-6|TRBV7-3
ASSLRGLPGSGANVLT
>TRBJ2-7|TRBV20-1
SASILGGPGEQY
>TRBJ1-2|TRBV29-1
SVSRSRDSSFYGYT
>TRBJ2-5|TRBV4-1
ASSLSGSQETQY
>TRBJ1-1|TRBV5-1
ASSLGQGNAEAF
>TRBJ2-3|TRBV2
ASSVHPGGTQY
>TRBJ2-3|TRBV15
ATSRDGSLGGDTQY
>TRBJ2-3|TRBV5-4
ASMGQGRTTDTQY
>TRBJ1-3|TRBV25-1
ASSGLRDRGSRNTIY
>TRBJ1-4|TRBV20-1
SASHGTGDEKLF
>TRBJ2-7|TRBV2
ASSERGASYEQY
>TRBJ2-1|TRBV19
ASSIDDADEQF
>TRBJ1-2|TRBV6-5
ASSSGQGFGYT
>TRBJ1-2|TRBV2
ASIADRGRYGYT
>TRBJ2-3|TRBV19
ASSINVGGQITDTQY
>TRBJ1-1|TRBV19
ASSSRQGRTEAF
>TRBJ1-4|TRBV18
ASSPTTGREKLF
>TRBJ1-1|TRBV7-9
ASSSRVDTEAF
>TRBJ2-6|TRBV12-5
ASGKTGVNVLT
>TRBJ1-2|TRBV7-9
ASSFGVGGGYT
>TRBJ1-2|TRBV24-1
ATSAGRTGNYGYT